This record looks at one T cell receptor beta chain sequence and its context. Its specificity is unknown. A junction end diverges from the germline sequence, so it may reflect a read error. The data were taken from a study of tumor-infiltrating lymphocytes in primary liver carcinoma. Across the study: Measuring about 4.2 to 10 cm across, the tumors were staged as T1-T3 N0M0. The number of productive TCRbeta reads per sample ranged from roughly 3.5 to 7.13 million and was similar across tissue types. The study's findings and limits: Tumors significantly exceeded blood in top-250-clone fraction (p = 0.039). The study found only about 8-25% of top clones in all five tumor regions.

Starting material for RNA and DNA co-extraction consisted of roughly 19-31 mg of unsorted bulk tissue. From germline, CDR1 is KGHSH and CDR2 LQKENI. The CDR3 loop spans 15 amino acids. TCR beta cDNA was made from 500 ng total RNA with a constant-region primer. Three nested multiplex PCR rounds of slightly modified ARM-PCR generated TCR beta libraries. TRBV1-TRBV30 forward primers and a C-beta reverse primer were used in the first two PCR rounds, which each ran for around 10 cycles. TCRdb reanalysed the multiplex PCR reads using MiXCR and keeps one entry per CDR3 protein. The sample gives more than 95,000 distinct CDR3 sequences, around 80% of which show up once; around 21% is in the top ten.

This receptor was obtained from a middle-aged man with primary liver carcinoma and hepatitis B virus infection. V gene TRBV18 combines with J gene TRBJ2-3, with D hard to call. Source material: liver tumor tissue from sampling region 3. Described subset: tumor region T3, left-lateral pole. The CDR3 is CASSPLQARTATQYF. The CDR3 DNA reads TGTGCCAGCTCACCACTGCAGGCACGCACAGCTACGCAGTATTTT.